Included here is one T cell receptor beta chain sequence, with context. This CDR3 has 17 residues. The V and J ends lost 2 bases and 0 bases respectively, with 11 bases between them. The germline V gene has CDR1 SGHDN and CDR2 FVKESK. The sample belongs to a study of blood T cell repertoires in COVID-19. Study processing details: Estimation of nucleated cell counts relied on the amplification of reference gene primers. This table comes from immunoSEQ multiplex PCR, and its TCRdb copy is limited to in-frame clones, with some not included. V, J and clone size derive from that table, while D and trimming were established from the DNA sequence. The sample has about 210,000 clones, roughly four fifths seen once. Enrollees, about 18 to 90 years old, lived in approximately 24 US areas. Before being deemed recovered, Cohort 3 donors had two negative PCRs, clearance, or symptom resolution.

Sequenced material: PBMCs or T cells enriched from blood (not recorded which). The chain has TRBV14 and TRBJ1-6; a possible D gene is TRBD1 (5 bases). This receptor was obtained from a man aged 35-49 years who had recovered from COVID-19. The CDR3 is CASSQRQSSSYNSPLHF. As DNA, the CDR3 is TGTGCCAGCAGCCAAAGACAGAGTTCCTCCTATAATTCACCCCTCCACTTT.